The entry that follows covers one TCR beta chain sequence. Using immunoSEQ multiplex PCR, the repertoire was profiled, and TCRdb retains in-frame clones only, with some absent. The sample lists under 300,000 clones; 70% to 90% were seen once. This specimen comes from a study of blood T cell repertoires in COVID-19. The length of the CDR3 is 13 residues. Germline lookup yields CDR1 PRHDT and CDR2 FYEKMQ (reference sequence). V lost 5 bases and J lost 4, with 11 bases in between. The J gene is TRBJ1-1, the V gene TRBV13, with a tentative D call TRBD1 (5 bases). This TCR was recovered from a woman aged 50 to 60 who had recovered from COVID-19. Sequencing was carried out using PBMCs or T cells enriched from blood (not recorded which). CDR3 residues: CASSLGPGTEAFF. In DNA, the CDR3 is TGTGCCAGCAGCCTGGGGCCCGGCACTGAAGCTTTCTTT.